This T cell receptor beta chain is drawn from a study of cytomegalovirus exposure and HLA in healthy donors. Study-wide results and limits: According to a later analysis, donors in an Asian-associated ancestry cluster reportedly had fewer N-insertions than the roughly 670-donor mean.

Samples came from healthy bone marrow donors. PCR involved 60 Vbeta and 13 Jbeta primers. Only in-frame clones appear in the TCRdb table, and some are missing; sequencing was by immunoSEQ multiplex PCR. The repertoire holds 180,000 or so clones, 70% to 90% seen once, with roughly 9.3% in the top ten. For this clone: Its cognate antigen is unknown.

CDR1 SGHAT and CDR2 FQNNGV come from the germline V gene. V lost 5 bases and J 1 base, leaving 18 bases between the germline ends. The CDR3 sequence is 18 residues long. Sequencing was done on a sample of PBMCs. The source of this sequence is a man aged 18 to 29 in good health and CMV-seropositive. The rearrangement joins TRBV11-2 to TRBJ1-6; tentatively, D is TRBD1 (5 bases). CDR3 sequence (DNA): TGTGCCAGCAGCCGCGGGGCCCTTCCAGGGTCCTATAATTCACCCCTCCACTTT. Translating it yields CASSRGALPGSYNSPLHF.